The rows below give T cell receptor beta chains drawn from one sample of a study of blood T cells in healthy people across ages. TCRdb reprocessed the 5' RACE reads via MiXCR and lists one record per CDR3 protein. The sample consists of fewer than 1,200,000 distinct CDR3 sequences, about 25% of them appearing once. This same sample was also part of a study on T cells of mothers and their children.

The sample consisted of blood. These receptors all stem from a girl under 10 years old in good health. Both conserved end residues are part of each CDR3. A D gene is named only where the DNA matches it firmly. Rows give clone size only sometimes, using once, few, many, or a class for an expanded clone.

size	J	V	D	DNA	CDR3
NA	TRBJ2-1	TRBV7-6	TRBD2	TGTGCCAGCAGCTTAGTTATAGCGGGGGGGCATAATGAGCAGCTCTTC	CASSLVIAGGHNEQLF
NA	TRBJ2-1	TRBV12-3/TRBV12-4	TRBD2	TGTGCCAGCAGCCAGGCGGGGGGCGTTGAGCAGTTCTTC	CASSQAGGVEQFF
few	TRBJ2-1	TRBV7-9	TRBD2	TGTGCCAGCAGCTTCGTGGAAACGGGGGGTAGGAATGAGCAGTTCTTC	CASSFVETGGRNEQFF
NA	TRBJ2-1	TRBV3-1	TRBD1	TGTGCCAGCACCCGGACAGGGGAGACTGAGCAGTTCTTC	CASTRTGETEQFF
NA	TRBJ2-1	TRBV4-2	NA	TGTGCCAGCAGCCAACGACACGGCTTTCGGGAGCAGTTCTTC	CASSQRHGFREQFF
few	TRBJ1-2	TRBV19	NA	TGTGCCACCCCGGACAGAACTAACTATGGCTACACCTTC	CATPDRTNYGYTF
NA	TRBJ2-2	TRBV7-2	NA	TGTGCCAGCAGCCTTGGGGGGGGCTTCGGGGAGCTGTTTTTT	CASSLGGGFGELFF
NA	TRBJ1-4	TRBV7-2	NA	TGTGCCAGCAGCTTACGGAGGGAGGGTGAAAAACTGTTTTTT	CASSLRREGEKLFF
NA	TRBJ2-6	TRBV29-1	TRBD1	TGCAGCGTGGCACAGGGGAACTCTGGGGCCAACGTCCTGACTTTC	CSVAQGNSGANVLTF
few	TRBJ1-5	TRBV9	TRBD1	TGTGCCAGCAGCGTAGCAGGGGGGTCCGGGCAGCCCCAGCATTTT	CASSVAGGSGQPQHF
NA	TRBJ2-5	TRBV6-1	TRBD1	TGTGCCAGCAGTGAACCCATTACAGGGGGCGGGGAGACCCAGTACTTC	CASSEPITGGGETQYF
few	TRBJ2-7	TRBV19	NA	TGTGCCAGTAGTTCTACGACTAGAAAGAAGCACGAGCAGTACTTC	CASSSTTRKKHEQYF
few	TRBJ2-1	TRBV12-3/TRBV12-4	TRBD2	TGTGCCAGCAGTCCCTTTGGAGGGAGGGCCTTCTATGAGCAGTTCTTC	CASSPFGGRAFYEQFF
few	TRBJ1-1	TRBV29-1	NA	TGCAGCGTAGGCGATCCGGGAATGAACACTGAAGCTTTCTTT	CSVGDPGMNTEAFF
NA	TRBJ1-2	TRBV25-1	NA	TGTGCCAGCAGTTCCCCCAGCGTGGGATCGGGCTACACCTTC	CASSSPSVGSGYTF
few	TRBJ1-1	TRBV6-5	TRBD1	TGTGCCAGCAGTTGGACAGGGGGAAGCGCTGAAGCTTTCTTT	CASSWTGGSAEAFF
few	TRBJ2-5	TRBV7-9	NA	TGTGCCAGCAGCTTCGACGGCCTGGCGGATGAAGAGACCCAGTACTTC	CASSFDGLADEETQYF
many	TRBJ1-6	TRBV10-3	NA	TGTGCCATCAGTGAGTCATCAGGGACTAATTCACCCCTCCACTTT	CAISESSGTNSPLHF
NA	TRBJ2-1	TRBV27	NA	TGTGCCAGCAGCCTTAACACTAACTCCTGCAATGAGCAGTTCTTC	CASSLNTNSCNEQFF
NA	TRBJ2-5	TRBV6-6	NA	TGTGCCAGCATTTCGACTGGGGAAGAGACCCAGTACTTC	CASISTGEETQYF
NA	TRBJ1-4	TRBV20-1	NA	TGCAGTGGGGGTATGGATGAAAAACTGTTTTTT	CSGGMDEKLFF
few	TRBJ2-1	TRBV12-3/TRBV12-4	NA	TGTGCCAGCAGTTTTCTCGCCAATGAGCAGTTCTTC	CASSFLANEQFF
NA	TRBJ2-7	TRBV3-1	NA	TGTGCCAGCAGCGGACAGCGAACCTACGAGCAGTACTTC	CASSGQRTYEQYF
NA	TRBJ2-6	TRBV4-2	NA	TGTGCCAGCAGCCAAGCTAAAGGGGCCAACGTCCTGACTTTC	CASSQAKGANVLTF
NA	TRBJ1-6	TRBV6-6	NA	TGTGCCATTTCGCGGGGGGGAGATTCACCCCTCCACTTT	CAISRGGDSPLHF
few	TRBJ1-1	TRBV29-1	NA	TGCAGCGTTCCTCCCGGGTTTTTGTACACTGAAGCTTTCTTT	CSVPPGFLYTEAFF
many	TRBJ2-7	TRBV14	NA	TGTGCCAGCAGCCAAGGTCAAATCTACGAGCAGTACTTC	CASSQGQIYEQYF
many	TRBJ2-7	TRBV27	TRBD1	TGTGCCAGCAGTTTCACCCCGGGACAGTCCCGCGAGCAGTACTTC	CASSFTPGQSREQYF
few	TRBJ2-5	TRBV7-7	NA	TGTGTTAGCAGCTTAAATGGGGAGACCCAGTACTTC	CVSSLNGETQYF
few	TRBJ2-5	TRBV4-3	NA	TGCGCCAGCAGCCAATATGGGGGACAAGAGACCCAGTACTTC	CASSQYGGQETQYF
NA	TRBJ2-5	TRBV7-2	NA	TGTGCCAGCAGCCCAGACGGCGCGGGATTCGAGACCCAGTACTTC	CASSPDGAGFETQYF
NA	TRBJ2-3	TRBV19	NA	TGTGCCAGTAGTACGAGCTTGACAGATACGCAGTATTTT	CASSTSLTDTQYF
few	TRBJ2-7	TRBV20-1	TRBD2	TGCAGTGCTAGAGATCAGCCTAGCGGCTACGAGCAGTACTTC	CSARDQPSGYEQYF
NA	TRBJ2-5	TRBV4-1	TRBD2	TGCGCCAGCAGCCACATAGCGGGAGATGGGGAGACCCAGTACTTC	CASSHIAGDGETQYF
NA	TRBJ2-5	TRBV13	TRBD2	TGTGCCAGCAGCTTAGGCCATAGCGGGGGGCAAGAAGAGACCCAGTACTTC	CASSLGHSGGQEETQYF
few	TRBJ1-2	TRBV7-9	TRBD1	TGTGCCAGCAGCCAAGTAACTGGTGGGACAGGGGGCTACACCTTC	CASSQVTGGTGGYTF
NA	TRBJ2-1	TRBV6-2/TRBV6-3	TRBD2	TGTGCCAGCAGTCGGGGAAGACTAGCGGGTGGCCTCTACAATGAGCAGTTCTTC	CASSRGRLAGGLYNEQFF